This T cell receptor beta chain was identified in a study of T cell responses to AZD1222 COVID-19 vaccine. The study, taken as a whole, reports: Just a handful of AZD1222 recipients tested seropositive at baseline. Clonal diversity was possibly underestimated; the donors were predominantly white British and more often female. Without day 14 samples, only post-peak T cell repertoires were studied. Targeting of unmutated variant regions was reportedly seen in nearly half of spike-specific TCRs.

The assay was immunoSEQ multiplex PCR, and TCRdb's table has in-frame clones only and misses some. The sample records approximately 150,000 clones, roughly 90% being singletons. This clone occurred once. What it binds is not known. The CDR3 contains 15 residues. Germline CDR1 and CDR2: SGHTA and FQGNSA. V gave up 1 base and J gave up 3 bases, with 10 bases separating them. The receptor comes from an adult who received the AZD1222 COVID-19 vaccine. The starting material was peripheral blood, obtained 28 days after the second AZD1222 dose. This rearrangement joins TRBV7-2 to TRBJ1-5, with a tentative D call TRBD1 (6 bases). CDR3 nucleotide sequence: TGTGCCAGCAGCTTAGGCCAGGGGAACAATCAGCCCCAGCATTTT. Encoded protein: CASSLGQGNNQPQHF.